The clone carrying this T cell receptor beta chain was counted at least ten times. Germline V gives CDR1 SEHNR, CDR2 FQNEAQ (reference sequence). The CDR3 is 17 amino acids. The V and J ends lost 5 bases and 2 bases, in that order; junction bases with no gene match: 12. The data derive from a study of shared clonotypes between healthy human individuals. As for the study in general: CD4 naive and CD4 memory each took three plates per donor, while CD8 naive took two and CD8 memory one.

Some clones are missing from TCRdb's copy, which holds only in-frame ones; the method was immunoSEQ multiplex PCR. The sample lists about 330,000 clones, 87% occurring once. CD8 memory merged CD45RO+ with CCR7-negative CD45RA+ TemRA cells. The specimen sequenced was memory CD8+ T cells sorted from blood. Subset defined: CD45RO+ cells pooled with CCR7-negative TemRA cells. This clonotype was sampled from a man aged 18 to 29 in good health. The V and J genes are TRBV7-9 and TRBJ2-3; 8 nucleotides agree with TRBD2. The CDR3 nucleotides are TGTGCCAGCAGCGACTACCCGACTAGCGTGAACACAGATACGCAGTATTTT. This sequence encodes CASSDYPTSVNTDTQYF.